This paragraph reports one T cell receptor beta chain. Per the germline V gene, CDR1 is MNHNS and CDR2 is SASEGT. The length of the CDR3 is 16 residues. V shed 0 bases, J shed 0 bases, and the junction held 3 bases outside the gene matches. The sample originates from a study of glioma-infiltrating T cells after dendritic cell vaccination. Using immunoSEQ multiplex PCR, the repertoire was profiled, and TCRdb retains in-frame clones only, with some absent. The repertoire holds 98,000 or so clones, with around 80% as singletons. Regarding time point: after dendritic cell vaccination, including at tumor progression/relapse.

This chain links TRBV6-1 with TRBJ1-2; 8 positions agree with TRBD1. Sequencing used blood, obtained after dendritic cell vaccination. The sequence derives from a human donor with glioblastoma. The CDR3 sequence is CASSEAWTGPNYGYTF. The CDR3 coding sequence is TGTGCCAGCAGTGAAGCATGGACAGGGCCTAACTATGGCTACACCTTC.